Listed below are T cell receptor beta chains from one sample, sequenced in a study of beta chain features in type 1 diabetes. Sequencing was performed with immunoSEQ multiplex PCR; in TCRdb, only in-frame clones are kept and a portion is missing. Of about 260,000 clones in the sample, roughly 24% were seen once. The sample was naive CD4+ T cells from blood. The receptor set was obtained from a woman in her 30s with type 1 diabetes. Each CDR3 is given with its conserved first and last residue. The D gene is left open where the match is weak. Some rows have no size entry. The others give once, few or many, or a class for an expanded clone.

v_call	d_call	j_call	clone_size	cdr3_aa	cdr3_nt
TRBV7-3	NA	TRBJ2-7	few	CASSPGHASYEQYF	TGTGCCAGCAGCCCGGGACACGCTTCCTACGAGCAGTACTTC
TRBV2	NA	TRBJ2-5	NA	CASRQLETQYF	TGTGCCAGCAGGCAGTTAGAGACCCAGTACTTC
TRBV5-1	TRBD1	TRBJ2-7	NA	CASSFGQGSSYEQYF	TGCGCCAGCAGCTTCGGACAGGGAAGCTCCTACGAGCAGTACTTC
TRBV4-2	NA	TRBJ1-5	few	CASSLDYNQPQHF	TGTGCCAGCAGCCTAGACTATAATCAGCCCCAGCATTTT
TRBV19	TRBD1	TRBJ2-2	NA	CASSGTGFAGELFF	TGTGCCAGTAGTGGGACAGGGTTTGCCGGGGAGCTGTTTTTT
TRBV30	NA	TRBJ2-7	NA	CAWRVAHEQYF	TGTGCCTGGAGGGTAGCCCACGAGCAGTACTTC
TRBV9	NA	TRBJ2-3	NA	CASSVASSGGTDTQYF	TGTGCCAGCAGCGTAGCTTCAAGCGGAGGCACAGATACGCAGTATTTT
TRBV30	NA	TRBJ2-3	NA	CAWTVGGSDTQYF	TGTGCCTGGACCGTCGGCGGGTCAGATACGCAGTATTTT
TRBV9	TRBD2	TRBJ2-1	NA	CASSVASGYYNEQFF	TGTGCCAGCAGCGTAGCTAGCGGATACTACAATGAGCAGTTCTTC
TRBV12-5	TRBD1	TRBJ1-2	NA	CASGWTGVSSYTF	TGTGCTAGTGGTTGGACAGGCGTATCGAGCTACACCTTC
TRBV7-9	TRBD2	TRBJ2-1	few	CASSATSGHYNEQFF	TGTGCCAGCAGCGCGACTAGCGGGCATTACAATGAGCAGTTCTTC
TRBV30	TRBD1	TRBJ1-1	few	CAWSSTGGTEAFF	TGTGCCTGGAGTTCGACAGGGGGCACTGAAGCTTTCTTT
TRBV19	NA	TRBJ2-6	few	CASSEGAGANVLTF	TGTGCCAGTAGTGAGGGCGCTGGGGCCAACGTCCTGACTTTC
TRBV5-4	TRBD1	TRBJ2-7	few	CASSLGQGEDEQYF	TGTGCCAGCAGCTTGGGACAGGGGGAGGACGAGCAGTACTTC
TRBV7-2	TRBD1	TRBJ2-2	NA	CASSRQGFIGELFF	TGTGCCAGCAGCCGACAGGGTTTTATCGGGGAGCTGTTTTTT
TRBV27	NA	TRBJ2-1	NA	CASRVSLEVNEQFF	TGTGCCAGCAGAGTCAGTTTGGAGGTCAATGAGCAGTTCTTC
TRBV29-1	TRBD1	TRBJ2-5	few	CSVEVGSLGQGTQYF	TGCAGCGTTGAAGTCGGAAGTCTCGGACAGGGGACCCAGTACTTC
TRBV19	TRBD1	TRBJ1-1	NA	CASSWGQGAVTEAFF	TGTGCCAGTAGTTGGGGCCAGGGGGCGGTCACTGAAGCTTTCTTT
TRBV4-1	NA	TRBJ2-5	few	CASSGGTLYKETQYF	TGCGCCAGCAGCGGCGGGACCCTCTATAAAGAGACCCAGTACTTC
TRBV4-1	TRBD2	TRBJ2-5	NA	CASSQGEAGGLYQETQYF	TGCGCCAGCAGCCAAGGCGAAGCGGGAGGATTGTACCAAGAGACCCAGTACTTC
TRBV5-1	TRBD1	TRBJ1-2	NA	CASSLTGTGSYGYTF	TGCGCCAGCAGCCTAACCGGGACAGGGAGCTATGGCTACACCTTC
TRBV30	NA	TRBJ1-5	NA	CAWSKGETQPQHF	TGTGCCTGGAGTAAAGGGGAAACTCAGCCCCAGCATTTT
TRBV6-6	NA	TRBJ1-5	NA	CASSHGTISNQPQHF	TGTGCCAGCAGCCACGGCACTATTAGCAATCAGCCCCAGCATTTT
TRBV30	TRBD2	TRBJ2-5	NA	CAWGLAETQYF	TGTGCCTGGGGACTAGCGGAGACCCAGTACTTC
TRBV2	TRBD2	TRBJ2-7	NA	CASSWTSGSYEQYF	TGTGCCAGCAGTTGGACTAGCGGCTCCTACGAGCAGTACTTC
TRBV28	TRBD2	TRBJ2-7	few	CASSLRLARQYF	TGTGCCAGCAGTCTACGACTAGCGAGGCAGTACTTC
TRBV7-3	NA	TRBJ2-3	NA	CASSLGGAMDTQYF	TGTGCCAGCAGCTTAGGGGGGGCGATGGATACGCAGTATTTT
TRBV2	TRBD2	TRBJ2-5	NA	CASPKGLARRETQYF	TGTGCCAGTCCGAAGGGACTAGCGCGAAGGGAGACCCAGTACTTC
TRBV7-9	TRBD1	TRBJ2-1	NA	CASSLEDRGYNEQFF	TGTGCCAGCAGCTTAGAGGACAGGGGATACAATGAGCAGTTCTTC
TRBV2	NA	TRBJ1-4	NA	CATRTRSNEKLFF	TGTGCCACCAGGACGCGGTCGAATGAAAAACTGTTTTTT
TRBV6-1	TRBD2	TRBJ2-3	NA	CASSERVGLAGSDTQYF	TGTGCCAGCAGTGAAAGAGTTGGACTAGCGGGATCAGATACGCAGTATTTT
TRBV7-9	NA	TRBJ2-5	few	CASSLVGETQYF	TGTGCCAGCAGCTTAGTCGGGGAGACCCAGTACTTC
TRBV10-3	TRBD2	TRBJ2-2	few	CAISETSVIGELFF	TGTGCCATCAGTGAGACTAGCGTGATCGGGGAGCTGTTTTTT
TRBV10-3	NA	TRBJ2-5	few	CAISEQGQLETQYF	TGTGCCATCAGTGAACAGGGCCAGCTCGAGACCCAGTACTTC
TRBV5-4	NA	TRBJ2-6	few	CASSLAWDTSGANVLTF	TGTGCCAGCAGCTTGGCTTGGGACACCTCTGGGGCCAACGTCCTGACTTTC
TRBV4-1	NA	TRBJ1-5	few	CASSPRAVYSNQPQHF	TGCGCCAGCAGCCCGCGGGCGGTCTATAGCAATCAGCCCCAGCATTTT
TRBV5-1	NA	TRBJ2-6	few	CASSLADGVGANVLTF	TGCGCCAGCAGCTTGGCCGACGGGGTCGGGGCCAACGTCCTGACTTTC
TRBV7-2	NA	TRBJ2-7	NA	CASSPEGVPYEQYF	TGTGCCAGCAGCCCAGAGGGAGTTCCCTACGAGCAGTACTTC
TRBV5-1	NA	TRBJ2-5	NA	CATQGGGRVEETQYF	TGCGCCACCCAAGGGGGGGGAAGGGTTGAAGAGACCCAGTACTTC
TRBV6-1	NA	TRBJ1-2	NA	CASRQLNYGYTF	TGTGCCAGCAGACAGCTGAACTATGGCTACACCTTC
TRBV7-8	NA	TRBJ1-1	NA	CASSHDRLNTEAFF	TGTGCCAGCAGCCATGACAGACTGAACACTGAAGCTTTCTTT
TRBV27	NA	TRBJ1-2	NA	CASSLKGSGYGYTF	TGTGCCAGCAGTTTAAAGGGGTCAGGGTACGGCTACACCTTC
TRBV18	NA	TRBJ1-4	NA	CASSPRHALKEKLFF	TGTGCCAGCTCACCTCGACATGCCCTAAAGGAAAAACTGTTTTTT
TRBV28	TRBD1	TRBJ1-5	NA	CASSYGQGNQPQHF	TGTGCCAGCAGTTACGGACAGGGCAATCAGCCCCAGCATTTT
TRBV5-1	NA	TRBJ2-7	few	CASSLATQKTYEQYF	TGCGCCAGCAGCTTGGCCACACAGAAGACCTACGAGCAGTACTTC
TRBV11-3	NA	TRBJ1-1	NA	CASSSASEAFF	TGTGCCAGCAGCTCAGCGTCTGAAGCTTTCTTT
TRBV11-2	NA	TRBJ2-7	once	CASSLGFRVYEQYF	TGTGCCAGCAGCTTAGGCTTCAGGGTCTACGAGCAGTACTTC
TRBV19	TRBD2	TRBJ2-1	NA	CASSMMTSGGNEQFF	TGTGCCAGTAGTATGATGACTAGCGGCGGCAATGAGCAGTTCTTC